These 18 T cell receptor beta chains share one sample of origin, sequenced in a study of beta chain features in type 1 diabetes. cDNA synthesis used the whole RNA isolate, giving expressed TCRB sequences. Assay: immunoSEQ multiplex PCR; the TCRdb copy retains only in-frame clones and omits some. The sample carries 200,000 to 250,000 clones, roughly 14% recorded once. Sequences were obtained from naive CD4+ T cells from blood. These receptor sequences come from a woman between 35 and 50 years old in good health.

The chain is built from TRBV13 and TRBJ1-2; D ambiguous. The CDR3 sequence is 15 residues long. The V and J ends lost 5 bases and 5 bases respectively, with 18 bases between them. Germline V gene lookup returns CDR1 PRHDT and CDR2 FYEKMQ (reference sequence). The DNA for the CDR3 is TGTGCCAGCAGCGCAGGCGCGGGCCCCCTATATGGCTACACCTTC. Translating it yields CASSAGAGPLYGYTF.

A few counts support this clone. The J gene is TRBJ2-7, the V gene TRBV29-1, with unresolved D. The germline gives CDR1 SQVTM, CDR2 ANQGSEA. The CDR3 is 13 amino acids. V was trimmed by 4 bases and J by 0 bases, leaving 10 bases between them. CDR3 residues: CSVGMRLSYEQYF. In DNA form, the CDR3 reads TGCAGCGTTGGGATGCGGCTCTCCTACGAGCAGTACTTC.

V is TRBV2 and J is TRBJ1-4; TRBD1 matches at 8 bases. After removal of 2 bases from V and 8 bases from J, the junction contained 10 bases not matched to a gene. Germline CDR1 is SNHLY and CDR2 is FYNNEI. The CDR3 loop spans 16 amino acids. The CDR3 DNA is TGTGCCAGCAGTGAACCCGGACAGGGACTAAGCGAAAAACTGTTTTTT. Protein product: CASSEPGQGLSEKLFF.

The CDR3 sequence is CASSQKREWGRGTDTQYF. For the CDR3, the DNA is TGTGCCAGCAGCCAAAAGAGGGAGTGGGGCCGGGGGACAGATACGCAGTATTTT. The chain recombines TRBV14 with TRBJ2-3; D possibly corresponds to TRBD2 (6 bases). Per the germline V gene, CDR1 is SGHDN and CDR2 is FVKESK. The CDR3 has 18 amino acids. V shed 2 bases and J shed 3 bases, with 21 bases lying between them.

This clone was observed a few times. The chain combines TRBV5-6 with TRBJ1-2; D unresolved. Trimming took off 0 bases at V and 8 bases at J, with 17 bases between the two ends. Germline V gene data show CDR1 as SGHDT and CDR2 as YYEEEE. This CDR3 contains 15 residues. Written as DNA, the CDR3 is TGTGCCAGCAGCTTGGTGCTTGTGGTGTCGAGGGGCTACACCTTC. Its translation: CASSLVLVVSRGYTF.

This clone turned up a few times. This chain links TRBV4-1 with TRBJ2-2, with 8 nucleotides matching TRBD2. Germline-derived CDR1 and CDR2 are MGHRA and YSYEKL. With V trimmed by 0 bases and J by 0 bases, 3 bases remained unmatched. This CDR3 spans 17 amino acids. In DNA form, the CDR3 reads TGCGCCAGCAGCCAAGACCGGACTAGCTCGAACACCGGGGAGCTGTTTTTT. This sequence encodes CASSQDRTSSNTGELFF.

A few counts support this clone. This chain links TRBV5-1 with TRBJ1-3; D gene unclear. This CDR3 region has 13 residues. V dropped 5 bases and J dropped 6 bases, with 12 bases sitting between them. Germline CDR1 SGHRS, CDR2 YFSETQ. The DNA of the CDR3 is TGCGCCAGCAGTCTTGGGCTTGAAAACACCATATATTTT. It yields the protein CASSLGLENTIYF.

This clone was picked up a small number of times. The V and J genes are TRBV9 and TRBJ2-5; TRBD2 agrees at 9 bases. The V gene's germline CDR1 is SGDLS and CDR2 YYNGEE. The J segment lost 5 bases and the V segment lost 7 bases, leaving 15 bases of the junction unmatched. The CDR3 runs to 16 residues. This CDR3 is CASSSRGGARGETQYF. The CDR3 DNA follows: TGTGCCAGCTCCTCCCGCGGGGGGGCCCGAGGGGAGACCCAGTACTTC.

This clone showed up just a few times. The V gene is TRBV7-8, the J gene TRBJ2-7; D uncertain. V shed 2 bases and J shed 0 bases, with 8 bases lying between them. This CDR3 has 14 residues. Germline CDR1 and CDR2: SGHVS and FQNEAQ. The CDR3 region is CASSLNWASYEQYF. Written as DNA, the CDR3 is TGTGCCAGCAGCTTAAATTGGGCCTCCTACGAGCAGTACTTC.

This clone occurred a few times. Written as DNA, the CDR3 is TGTGCCAGCAGCGTTTACGGGGGGGCCACAGATACGCAGTATTTT. As protein: CASSVYGGATDTQYF. The genes are TRBV9 and TRBJ2-3, with 8 bases aligning to TRBD2. After removal of 2 bases from V and 2 bases from J, the junction contained 4 bases not matched to a gene. CDR1 and CDR2 from the germline V gene are SGDLS and YYNGEE. CDR3 length equals 15 residues.

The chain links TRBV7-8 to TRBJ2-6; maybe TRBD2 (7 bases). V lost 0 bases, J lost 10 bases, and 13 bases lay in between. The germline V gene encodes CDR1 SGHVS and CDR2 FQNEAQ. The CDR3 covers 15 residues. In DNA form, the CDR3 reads TGTGCCAGCAGCTTAGCGTGGGGGGGGCCAAACGTCCTGACTTTC. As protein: CASSLAWGGPNVLTF. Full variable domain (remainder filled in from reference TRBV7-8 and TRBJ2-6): GAGVSQSPRYKVAKRGQDVALRCDPISGHVSLFWYQQALGQGPEFLTYFQNEAQLDKSGLPSDRFFAERPEGSVSTLKIQRTQQEDSAVYLCASSLAWGGPNVLTFGAGSRLTVL.

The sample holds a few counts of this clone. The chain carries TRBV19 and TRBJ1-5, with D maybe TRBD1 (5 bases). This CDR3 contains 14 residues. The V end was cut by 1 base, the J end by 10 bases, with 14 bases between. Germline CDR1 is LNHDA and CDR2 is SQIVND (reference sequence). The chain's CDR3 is CASSIVGGTGPQHF. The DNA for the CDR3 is TGTGCCAGTAGTATAGTCGGGGGAACAGGCCCCCAGCATTTT.

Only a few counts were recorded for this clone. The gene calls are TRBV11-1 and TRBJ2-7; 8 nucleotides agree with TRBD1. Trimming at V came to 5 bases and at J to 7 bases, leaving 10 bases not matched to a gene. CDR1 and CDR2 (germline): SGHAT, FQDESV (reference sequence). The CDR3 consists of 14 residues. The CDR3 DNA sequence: TGTGCCAGCAGCCCCGGGACAGGCCGGGGGGAGCAGTACTTC. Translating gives CASSPGTGRGEQYF.

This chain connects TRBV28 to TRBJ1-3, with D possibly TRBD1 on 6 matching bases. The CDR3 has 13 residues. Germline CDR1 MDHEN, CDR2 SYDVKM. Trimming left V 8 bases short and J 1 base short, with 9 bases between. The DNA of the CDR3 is TGTGCCAGCGGTCAGGGGTCTGGAAACACCATATATTTT. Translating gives CASGQGSGNTIYF.

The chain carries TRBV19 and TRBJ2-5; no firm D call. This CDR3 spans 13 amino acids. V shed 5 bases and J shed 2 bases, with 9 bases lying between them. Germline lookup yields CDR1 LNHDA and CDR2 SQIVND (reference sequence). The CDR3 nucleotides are TGTGCCAGTAGTGCACAGAAACAAGAGACCCAGTACTTC. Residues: CASSAQKQETQYF.

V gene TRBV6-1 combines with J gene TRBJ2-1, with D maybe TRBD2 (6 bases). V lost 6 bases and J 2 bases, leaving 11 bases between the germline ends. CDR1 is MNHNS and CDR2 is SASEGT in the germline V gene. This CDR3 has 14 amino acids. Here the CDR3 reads CASRKPGAYNEQFF. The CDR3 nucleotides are TGTGCCAGCAGAAAACCGGGGGCCTACAATGAGCAGTTCTTC.

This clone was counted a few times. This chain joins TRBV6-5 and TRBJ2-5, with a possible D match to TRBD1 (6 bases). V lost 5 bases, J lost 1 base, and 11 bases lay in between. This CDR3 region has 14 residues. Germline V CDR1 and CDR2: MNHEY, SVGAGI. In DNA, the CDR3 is TGTGCCAGCAGTGGCCTCAGGGGCCAAGAGACCCAGTACTTC. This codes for CASSGLRGQETQYF.

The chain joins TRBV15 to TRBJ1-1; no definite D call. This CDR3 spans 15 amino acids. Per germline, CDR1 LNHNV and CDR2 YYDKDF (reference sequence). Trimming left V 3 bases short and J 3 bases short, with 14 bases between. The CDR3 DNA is TGTGCCACCAGCAGCCCGAACGGGATGTACACTGAAGCTTTCTTT. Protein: CATSSPNGMYTEAFF.